A selection of T cell receptor beta chains follows, all from one sample in a study of blood T cells in healthy people across ages. One entry per CDR3 protein, called by TCRdb with MiXCR from the 5' RACE reads. The data hold around 1.5 million distinct CDR3 sequences, with roughly a third observed a single time. Material for sequencing was blood. These TCRs come from a woman between 25 and 40 years old in good health. The CDR3 runs from the conserved cysteine through the conserved F or W. A D gene is named only where the DNA matches it firmly.

v_call	d_call	j_call	cdr3_aa
TRBV20-1	TRBD1	TRBJ1-2	CSASSYGQGVRVDYGYTF
TRBV2	TRBD1	TRBJ2-7	CASSEPMIQGAYEQYF
TRBV11-2	-	TRBJ1-2	CASSDFLLPDYGYTF
TRBV6-7	-	TRBJ2-5	CAIATGPSETQYF
TRBV29-1	-	TRBJ2-1	CSVTLPSSYNEQFF
TRBV5-1	-	TRBJ2-1	CASSLATTNEQFF
TRBV9	TRBD2	TRBJ2-5	CASSVAASGGHQETQYF
TRBV29-1	TRBD2	TRBJ2-5	CSVEVAGVGETQYF
TRBV2	TRBD2	TRBJ2-3	CASSASGRADTQYF
TRBV5-4	TRBD2	TRBJ2-1	CASSSVAGGGNEQFF
TRBV29-1	-	TRBJ1-2	CSGTTNYGYTF
TRBV5-1	-	TRBJ1-1	CASSLDSAEAFF
TRBV12-3/TRBV12-4	-	TRBJ1-1	CASTFTTLNTEAFF